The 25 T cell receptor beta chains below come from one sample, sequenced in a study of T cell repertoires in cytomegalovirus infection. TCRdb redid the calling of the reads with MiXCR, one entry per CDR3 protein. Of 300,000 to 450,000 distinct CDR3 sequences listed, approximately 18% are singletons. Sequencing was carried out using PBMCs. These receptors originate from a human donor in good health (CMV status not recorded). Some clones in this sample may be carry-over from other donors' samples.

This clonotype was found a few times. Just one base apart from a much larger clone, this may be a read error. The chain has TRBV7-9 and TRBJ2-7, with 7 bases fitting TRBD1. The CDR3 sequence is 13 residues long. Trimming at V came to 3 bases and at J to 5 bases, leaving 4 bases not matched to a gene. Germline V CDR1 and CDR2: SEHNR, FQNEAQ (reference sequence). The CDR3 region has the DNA TGTGCCAGCAGCTTTGACAGGGTGGACGAGCAGTACTTC. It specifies CASSFDRVDEQYF.

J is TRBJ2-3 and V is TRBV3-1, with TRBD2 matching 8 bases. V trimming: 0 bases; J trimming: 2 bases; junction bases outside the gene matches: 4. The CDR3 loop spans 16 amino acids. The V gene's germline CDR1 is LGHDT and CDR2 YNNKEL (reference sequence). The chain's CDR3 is CASSQEVAGLTDTQYF. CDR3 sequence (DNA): TGTGCCAGCAGCCAAGAGGTAGCGGGACTCACAGATACGCAGTATTTT.

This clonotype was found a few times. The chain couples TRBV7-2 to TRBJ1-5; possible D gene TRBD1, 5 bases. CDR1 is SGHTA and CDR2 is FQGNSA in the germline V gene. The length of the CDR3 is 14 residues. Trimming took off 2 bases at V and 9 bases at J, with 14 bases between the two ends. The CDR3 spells CASSLRQGLWPQHF. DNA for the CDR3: TGTGCCAGCAGCTTAAGGCAGGGACTGTGGCCCCAGCATTTT.

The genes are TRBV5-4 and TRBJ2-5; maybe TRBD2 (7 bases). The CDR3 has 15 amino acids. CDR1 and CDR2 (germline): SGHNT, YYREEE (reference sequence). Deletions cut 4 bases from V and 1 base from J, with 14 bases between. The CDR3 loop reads CASSPRGGGQETQYF. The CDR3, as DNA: TGTGCCAGCAGCCCGAGGGGGGGAGGCCAAGAGACCCAGTACTTC.

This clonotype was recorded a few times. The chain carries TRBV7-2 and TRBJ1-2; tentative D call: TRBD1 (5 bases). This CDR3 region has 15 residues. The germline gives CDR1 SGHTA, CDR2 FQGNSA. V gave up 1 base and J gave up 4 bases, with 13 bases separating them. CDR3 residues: CASSLVGQGIYGYTF. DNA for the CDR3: TGTGCCAGCAGCTTAGTGGGCCAGGGCATCTATGGCTACACCTTC.

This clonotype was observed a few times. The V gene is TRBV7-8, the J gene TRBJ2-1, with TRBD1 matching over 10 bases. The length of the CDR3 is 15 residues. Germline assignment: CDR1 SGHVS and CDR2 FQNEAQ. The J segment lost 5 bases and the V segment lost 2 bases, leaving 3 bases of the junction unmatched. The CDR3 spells CASSLWTGGNNEQFF. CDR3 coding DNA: TGTGCCAGCAGCTTATGGACAGGGGGAAACAATGAGCAGTTCTTC.

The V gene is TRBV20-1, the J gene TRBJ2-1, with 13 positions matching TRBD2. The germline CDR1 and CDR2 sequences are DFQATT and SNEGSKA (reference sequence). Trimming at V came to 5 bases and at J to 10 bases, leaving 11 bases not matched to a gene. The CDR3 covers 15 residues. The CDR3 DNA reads TGCAGTGCTCATGAGACTAGCGGGGGGTGGAAAGAGCAGTTCTTC. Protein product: CSAHETSGGWKEQFF.

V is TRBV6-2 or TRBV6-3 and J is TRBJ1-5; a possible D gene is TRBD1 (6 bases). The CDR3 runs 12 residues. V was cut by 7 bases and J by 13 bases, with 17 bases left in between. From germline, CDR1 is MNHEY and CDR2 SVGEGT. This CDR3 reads CASTDGGPGQHF. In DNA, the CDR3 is TGTGCCAGCACCGACGGGGGGCCCGGTCAGCATTTT.

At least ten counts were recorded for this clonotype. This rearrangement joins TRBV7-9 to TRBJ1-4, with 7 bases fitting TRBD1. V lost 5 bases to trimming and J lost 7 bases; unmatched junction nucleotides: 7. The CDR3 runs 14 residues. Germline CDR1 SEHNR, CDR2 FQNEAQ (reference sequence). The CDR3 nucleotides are TGTGCCAGCAGCCTCACAGGGGCGAGTGAAAAACTGTTTTTT. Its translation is CASSLTGASEKLFF.

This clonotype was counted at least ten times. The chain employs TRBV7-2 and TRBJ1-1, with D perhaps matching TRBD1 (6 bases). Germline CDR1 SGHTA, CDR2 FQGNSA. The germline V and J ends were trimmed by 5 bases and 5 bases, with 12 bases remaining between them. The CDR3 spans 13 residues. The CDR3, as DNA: TGTGCCAGCAGCGCCCAGGGGAGGACTGAAGCTTTCTTT. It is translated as CASSAQGRTEAFF.

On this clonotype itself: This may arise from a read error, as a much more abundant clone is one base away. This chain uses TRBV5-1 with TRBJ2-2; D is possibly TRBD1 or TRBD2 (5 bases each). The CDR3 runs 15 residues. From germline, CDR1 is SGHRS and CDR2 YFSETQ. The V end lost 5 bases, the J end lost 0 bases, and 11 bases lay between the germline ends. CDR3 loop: CASRQGASNTGELFF. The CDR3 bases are TGCGCCAGCAGGCAGGGAGCCTCGAACACCGGGGAGCTGTTTTTT.

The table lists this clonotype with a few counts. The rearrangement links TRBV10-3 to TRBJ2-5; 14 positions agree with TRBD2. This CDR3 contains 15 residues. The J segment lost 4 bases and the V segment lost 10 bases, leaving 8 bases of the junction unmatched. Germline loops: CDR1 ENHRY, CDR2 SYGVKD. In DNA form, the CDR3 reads TGTGCCACCACGATCGGACTAGCGGGAGGAGAGACCCAGTACTTC. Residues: CATTIGLAGGETQYF.

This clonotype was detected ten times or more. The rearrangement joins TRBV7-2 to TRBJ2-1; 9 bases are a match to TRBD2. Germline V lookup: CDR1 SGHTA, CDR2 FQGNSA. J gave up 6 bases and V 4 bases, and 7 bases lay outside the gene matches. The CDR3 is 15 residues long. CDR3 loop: CASSYRASGINEQFF. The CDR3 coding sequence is TGTGCCAGCAGCTACCGGGCTAGCGGGATCAATGAGCAGTTCTTC.

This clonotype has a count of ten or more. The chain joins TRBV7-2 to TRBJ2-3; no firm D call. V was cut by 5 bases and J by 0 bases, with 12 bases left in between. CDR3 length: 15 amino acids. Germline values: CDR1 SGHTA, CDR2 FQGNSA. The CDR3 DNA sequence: TGTGCCAGCAGCCCCCGGACCTCTAGCACAGATACGCAGTATTTT. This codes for CASSPRTSSTDTQYF.

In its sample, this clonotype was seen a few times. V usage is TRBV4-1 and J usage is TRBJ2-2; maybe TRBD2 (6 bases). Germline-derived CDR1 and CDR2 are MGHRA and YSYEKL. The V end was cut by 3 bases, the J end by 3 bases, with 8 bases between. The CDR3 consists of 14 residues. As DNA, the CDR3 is TGCGCCAGCAGCCACGGACTACACACCGGGGAGCTGTTTTTT. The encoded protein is CASSHGLHTGELFF.

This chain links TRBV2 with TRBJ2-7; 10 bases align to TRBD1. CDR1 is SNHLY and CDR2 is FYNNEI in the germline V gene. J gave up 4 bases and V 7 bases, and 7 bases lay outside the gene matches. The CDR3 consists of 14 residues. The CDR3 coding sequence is TGTGCCAGCAACCGACAGGGGGCTAAGTACGAGCAGTACTTC. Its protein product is CASNRQGAKYEQYF.

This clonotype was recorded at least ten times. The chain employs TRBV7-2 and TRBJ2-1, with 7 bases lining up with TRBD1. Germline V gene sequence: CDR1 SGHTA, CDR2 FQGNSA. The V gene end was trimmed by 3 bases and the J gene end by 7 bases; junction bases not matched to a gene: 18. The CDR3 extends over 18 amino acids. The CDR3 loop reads CASSFLRGSGTVLNEQFF. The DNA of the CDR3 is TGTGCCAGCAGCTTCCTCCGTGGATCCGGGACAGTCCTTAATGAGCAGTTCTTC.

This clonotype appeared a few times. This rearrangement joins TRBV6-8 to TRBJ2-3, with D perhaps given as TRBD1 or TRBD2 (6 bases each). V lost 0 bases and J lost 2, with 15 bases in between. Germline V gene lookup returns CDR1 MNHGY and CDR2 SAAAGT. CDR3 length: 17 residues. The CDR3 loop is CASSYSGTGAATDTQYF. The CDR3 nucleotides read TGTGCCAGCAGTTACTCGGGAACGGGGGCAGCCACAGATACGCAGTATTTT.

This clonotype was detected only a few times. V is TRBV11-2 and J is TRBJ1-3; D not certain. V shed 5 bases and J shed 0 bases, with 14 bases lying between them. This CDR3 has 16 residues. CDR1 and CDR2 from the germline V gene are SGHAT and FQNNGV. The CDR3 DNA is TGTGCCAGCAGCCCAAGGCCCCTGCCCTCTGGAAACACCATATATTTT. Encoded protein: CASSPRPLPSGNTIYF.

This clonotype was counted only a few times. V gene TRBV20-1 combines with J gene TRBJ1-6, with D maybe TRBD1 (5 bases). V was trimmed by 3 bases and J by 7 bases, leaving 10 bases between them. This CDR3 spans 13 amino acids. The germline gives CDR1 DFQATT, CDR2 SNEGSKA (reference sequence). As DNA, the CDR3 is TGCAGTGCTAGGGCGCAGGGAAATTCACCCCTCCACTTT. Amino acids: CSARAQGNSPLHF.

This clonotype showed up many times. CDR3 loop: CASSLFELEAFF. In DNA form, the CDR3 reads TGTGCCAGCAGCTTATTTGAGCTCGAAGCTTTCTTT. The chain is built from TRBV7-2 and TRBJ1-1, with D unresolved. The CDR3 spans 12 residues. Germline CDR1 reads SGHTA; CDR2 reads FQGNSA. V was pared by 2 bases and J by 8 bases, with 9 bases between.

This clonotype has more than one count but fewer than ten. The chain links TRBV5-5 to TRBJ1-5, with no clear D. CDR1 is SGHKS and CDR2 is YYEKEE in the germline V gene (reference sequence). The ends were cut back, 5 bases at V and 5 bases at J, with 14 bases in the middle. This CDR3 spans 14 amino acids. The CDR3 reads CASSSQPVDQPQHF. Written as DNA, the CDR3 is TGTGCCAGCAGTTCGCAGCCGGTGGATCAGCCCCAGCATTTT. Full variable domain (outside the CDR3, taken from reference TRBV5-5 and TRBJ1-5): DAGVTQSPTHLIKTRGQQVTLRCSPISGHKSVSWYQQVLGQGPQFIFQYYEKEERGRGNFPDRFSARQFPNYSSELNVNALLLGDSALYLCASSSQPVDQPQHFGDGTRLSIL.

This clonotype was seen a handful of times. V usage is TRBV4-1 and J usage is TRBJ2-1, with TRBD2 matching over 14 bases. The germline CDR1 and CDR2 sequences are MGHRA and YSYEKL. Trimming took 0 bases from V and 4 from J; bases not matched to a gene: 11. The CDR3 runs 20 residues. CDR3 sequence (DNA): TGCGCCAGCAGCCAAGAGCGACTAGCGGGAGGGCCGGTCTCATACAATGAGCAGTTCTTC. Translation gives CASSQERLAGGPVSYNEQFF.

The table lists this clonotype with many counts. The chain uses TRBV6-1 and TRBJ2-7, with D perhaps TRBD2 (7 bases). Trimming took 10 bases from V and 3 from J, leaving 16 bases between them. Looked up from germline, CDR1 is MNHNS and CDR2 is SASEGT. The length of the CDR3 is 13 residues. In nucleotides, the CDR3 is TGTGCCACCCGGGGGGCTAGGAACTACGAGCAGTACTTC. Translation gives CATRGARNYEQYF.

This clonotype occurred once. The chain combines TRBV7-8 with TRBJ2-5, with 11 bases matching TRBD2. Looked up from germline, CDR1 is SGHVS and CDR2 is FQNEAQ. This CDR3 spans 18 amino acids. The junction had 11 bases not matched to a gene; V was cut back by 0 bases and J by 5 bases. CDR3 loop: CASSLARLAGGPGETQYF. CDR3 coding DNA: TGTGCCAGCAGCTTAGCTAGGCTAGCGGGGGGTCCGGGGGAGACCCAGTACTTC.